The next 25 T cell receptor beta chains were all read from a single sample in a study of T cells of healthy individuals. A single record per CDR3 protein comes from TCRdb applying MiXCR to the 5' RACE reads. The data hold around 100,000 distinct CDR3 sequences, with about 16% observed a single time. These receptors were obtained from a human donor in good health.

As regards this clonotype: This may stem from a read error, because a much larger clone lies one nucleotide away. This chain joins TRBV18 and TRBJ1-1; the D gene is possibly TRBD1 (6 bases). The germline V gene encodes CDR1 KGHSH and CDR2 LQKENI. The CDR3 is 14 residues long. The CDR3 here is CVSSPQGFQTEAFF. The CDR3 coding sequence is TGTGTCAGCTCACCACAGGGTTTTCAGACTGAAGCTTTCTTT.

The V gene is TRBV7-6, the J gene TRBJ2-1; 8 bases agree with TRBD2. V lost 6 bases to trimming and J lost 1 base; unmatched junction nucleotides: 8. Germline CDR1 is SGHVS and CDR2 is FNYEAQ. The CDR3 totals 16 residues. CDR3 protein: CASRPAAGGSYNEQFF. Here the CDR3 DNA reads TGTGCCAGCAGGCCCGCCGCGGGAGGTTCCTACAATGAGCAGTTCTTC.

V and J are TRBV20-1 and TRBJ2-2; D is uncertain. The germline V and J ends were trimmed by 4 bases and 5 bases, with 11 bases remaining between them. Germline V gene lookup returns CDR1 DFQATT and CDR2 SNEGSKA (reference sequence). The CDR3 has 13 amino acids. Here the CDR3 reads CSATSLTTGELFF. CDR3 sequence (DNA): TGCAGTGCTACAAGTCTAACAACCGGGGAGCTGTTTTTT.

The J gene is TRBJ1-3, the V gene TRBV7-8, with a weak D call TRBD1 (5 bases). Trimming pared 5 bases from V and 3 bases from J, leaving 11 bases between. The CDR3 contains 14 residues. Looked up from germline, CDR1 is SGHVS and CDR2 is FQNEAQ. The CDR3 region has the DNA TGTGCCAGCAGCCTGAGAGGGGTTGGAAACACCATATATTTT. This translates into CASSLRGVGNTIYF.

The chain carries TRBV20-1 and TRBJ1-5; D is unclear. Looked up from germline, CDR1 is DFQATT and CDR2 is SNEGSKA (reference sequence). The CDR3 consists of 14 residues. V lost 5 bases, J lost 1 base, and 12 bases lay in between. The CDR3 sequence: CSAGVAGSNQPQHF. The CDR3 DNA follows: TGCAGTGCTGGTGTGGCGGGAAGCAATCAGCCCCAGCATTTT.

This clonotype has ten or more counts. This rearrangement joins TRBV20-1 to TRBJ1-1; 10 positions match TRBD1. The ends lost 4 bases at V and 3 bases at J; junction bases unmatched: 8. CDR3 length equals 15 residues. Looked up from germline, CDR1 is DFQATT and CDR2 is SNEGSKA (reference sequence). The CDR3 region is CSAMGGQGFDTEAFF. The CDR3 DNA sequence: TGCAGTGCTATGGGGGGACAGGGGTTCGACACTGAAGCTTTCTTT.

The chain links TRBV9 to TRBJ2-3; 10 positions agree with TRBD2. With 6 bases clipped from V and 4 bases from J, the junction kept 8 bases outside the gene matches. The CDR3 runs 15 residues. Germline V CDR1 and CDR2: SGDLS, YYNGEE. The CDR3 DNA follows: TGTGCCAGCAACCGGGGGACTAGCGCTGCAGATACGCAGTATTTT. This sequence encodes CASNRGTSAADTQYF.

This clonotype was found a few times. The chain combines TRBV6-2 or TRBV6-3 with TRBJ1-2; the D is unclear. CDR3 length: 13 residues. Germline V gives CDR1 MNHEY, CDR2 SVGEGT. V lost 6 bases and J lost 5, with 13 bases in between. CDR3 sequence reads: CASRPDQNYGYTF. CDR3 coding DNA: TGTGCCAGCAGGCCGGATCAGAATTATGGCTACACCTTC.

This clonotype was counted only a few times. The chain couples TRBV6-5 to TRBJ2-7; tentatively, D is TRBD1 (6 bases). The V and J ends lost 7 bases and 3 bases respectively, with 22 bases between them. CDR1 is MNHEY and CDR2 is SVGAGI in the germline V gene. The CDR3 runs to 16 residues. CDR3 sequence: CASISWLDSEDYEQYF. CDR3 DNA: TGTGCCAGCATATCATGGTTGGACAGCGAAGACTACGAGCAGTACTTC.

The chain has TRBV4-3 and TRBJ2-2; D possibly corresponds to TRBD2 (6 bases). V lost 2 bases to trimming and J lost 7 bases, with 11 bases between them. Germline lookup yields CDR1 LGHNA and CDR2 YSLEER. The CDR3 is 14 residues long. CDR3 coding DNA: TGCGCCAGCAGCCAACCCGGAGGGTGCGGGGAGCTGTTTTTT. It encodes CASSQPGGCGELFF.

This clonotype was counted only a few times. The rearrangement joins TRBV28 to TRBJ2-1, with D possibly matching TRBD2 (5 bases). Trimming shortened V by 8 bases and J by 0 bases, and 14 bases separated the two germline ends. This CDR3 comprises 15 residues. Germline assignment: CDR1 MDHEN and CDR2 SYDVKM. This CDR3 reads CASRRSHSSYNEQFF. CDR3 nucleotides: TGTGCCAGCCGGAGGAGCCACAGCTCCTACAATGAGCAGTTCTTC.

The chain employs TRBV7-9 and TRBJ1-2; D not resolved. CDR3 length: 12 residues. V was clipped by 4 bases and J by 2 bases, with 5 bases between them. Germline CDR1 is SEHNR and CDR2 is FQNEAQ (reference sequence). The CDR3 loop is CASSSDNYGYTF. In DNA, the CDR3 is TGTGCCAGCAGCTCAGACAACTATGGCTACACCTTC.

Concerning this clonotype itself: A much larger clone is a single base away; this may be a read error. The chain links TRBV6-2 or TRBV6-3 to TRBJ2-7; D uncertain. Trimming stripped 11 bases from V and 3 bases from J, with 26 bases between. CDR3 length equals 16 residues. Germline V gives CDR1 MNHEY, CDR2 SVGEGT. The CDR3 DNA sequence: TGTGCCGGCACCCGAAGTCCGGCGGTGGGGTTCTACGAGCAGTACTTC. Translated: CAGTRSPAVGFYEQYF.

The chain recombines TRBV4-3 with TRBJ2-2; 11 bases align to TRBD1. With 4 bases clipped from V and 4 bases from J, the junction kept 2 bases outside the gene matches. Germline CDR1 and CDR2: LGHNA and YSLEER. The CDR3 is made up of 15 amino acids. The chain's CDR3 is CASSPGQGVTGELFF. As DNA, the CDR3 is TGCGCCAGCAGCCCGGGACAGGGGGTCACCGGGGAGCTGTTTTTT.

This clonotype was observed a handful of times. This sequence joins TRBV10-3 and TRBJ2-1; 9 nucleotides align to TRBD1. Germline V gene lookup returns CDR1 ENHRY and CDR2 SYGVKD. The CDR3 is 13 amino acids. J gave up 9 bases and V 0 bases, and 0 bases lay outside the gene matches. Here the CDR3 DNA reads TGTGCCATCAGTGAGTCGGGACAGGGTGAGCAGTTCTTC. Its protein is CAISESGQGEQFF.

This clonotype was observed many times. The chain uses TRBV4-2 and TRBJ2-3, with 8 bases lining up with TRBD2. The junction had 6 bases not matched to a gene; V was cut back by 3 bases and J by 4 bases. The germline V gene encodes CDR1 LGHNA and CDR2 YNFKEQ. The CDR3 loop spans 15 amino acids. Here the CDR3 reads CASSHTGGAADTQYF. The CDR3, as DNA: TGTGCCAGCAGCCATACCGGGGGGGCCGCAGATACGCAGTATTTT.

In this sample, this clonotype turned up a few times. CDR3 region: CASSGLAIPDTQYF. CDR3 sequence (DNA): TGTGCCAGCAGCGGGCTAGCGATCCCAGATACGCAGTATTTT. The chain uses TRBV4-2 and TRBJ2-3; a possible D gene is TRBD2 (6 bases). The CDR3 is 14 amino acids. Trimming took 5 bases from V and 4 from J, leaving 13 bases between them. CDR1 and CDR2 from the germline V gene are LGHNA and YNFKEQ.

This clonotype was seen only a few times. The chain joins TRBV6-2 or TRBV6-3 to TRBJ1-2; D is ambiguous. Trimming cost V 3 bases and J 5 bases, with 7 bases left between them. In germline, CDR1 is MNHEY, CDR2 SVGEGT. The CDR3 runs 12 residues. The CDR3 DNA reads TGTGCCAGCAGTTATAGGATGTATGGCTACACCTTC. Protein: CASSYRMYGYTF.

In this sample, this clonotype turned up many times. This chain uses TRBV27 with TRBJ2-1; 12 nucleotides line up with TRBD2. CDR1 MNHEY and CDR2 SMNVEV come from the germline V gene (reference sequence). The CDR3 loop spans 16 amino acids. Trimming took 2 bases from V and 7 from J; bases not matched to a gene: 6. CDR3 residues: CASSLLAGGLVNEQFF. DNA for the CDR3: TGTGCCAGCAGTTTACTAGCGGGAGGGTTGGTTAATGAGCAGTTCTTC.

This chain uses TRBV5-5 with TRBJ2-5; 11 nucleotides agree with TRBD2. The junction had 19 bases not matched to a gene; V was cut back by 5 bases and J by 4 bases. Per germline, CDR1 SGHKS and CDR2 YYEKEE (reference sequence). CDR3 length equals 19 residues. The CDR3 bases are TGTGCCAGCAGGTTTGGGACTAGCGGAACCCTTCTGATGGGAGAGACCCAGTACTTC. Residues: CASRFGTSGTLLMGETQYF.

The J gene is TRBJ2-7, the V gene TRBV4-3, with 12 bases lining up with TRBD2. In germline, CDR1 is LGHNA, CDR2 YSLEER. With 3 bases clipped from V and 6 bases from J, the junction kept 0 bases outside the gene matches. There are 13 residues in the CDR3. CDR3 protein: CASSQTSGSEQYF. CDR3 nucleotide sequence: TGCGCCAGCAGCCAGACTAGCGGGAGCGAGCAGTACTTC.

The J gene is TRBJ2-7, the V gene TRBV3-1; 8 bases are a match to TRBD1. CDR1 and CDR2 (germline): LGHDT, YNNKEL (reference sequence). The CDR3 runs 14 residues. The ends lost 4 bases at V and 7 bases at J; junction bases unmatched: 9. The CDR3 nucleotides are TGTGCCAGCAGCCCGGGACAGGCAGGGGGTGAGCAGTACTTC. Its protein is CASSPGQAGGEQYF.

This clonotype has more than one count but fewer than ten. The chain joins TRBV27 to TRBJ2-2; D is unclear. The CDR3 has 15 residues. The germline V and J ends were trimmed by 3 bases and 2 bases, with 10 bases remaining between them. From germline, CDR1 is MNHEY and CDR2 SMNVEV (reference sequence). The CDR3, as DNA: TGTGCCAGCAGTTTCAACCCATTTAACACCGGGGAGCTGTTTTTT. Protein: CASSFNPFNTGELFF.

The sample holds a few counts of this clonotype. J is TRBJ2-1 and V is TRBV5-1; TRBD2 is a possible D gene (5 bases). The germline CDR1 and CDR2 sequences are SGHRS and YFSETQ. The CDR3 is made up of 12 amino acids. V dropped 4 bases and J dropped 9 bases, with 11 bases sitting between them. CDR3 in amino acids: CASSLPGSEQFF. DNA of the CDR3: TGCGCCAGCAGCCTCCCGGGGAGTGAGCAGTTCTTC.

This clonotype has just a few counts. The V gene is TRBV27, the J gene TRBJ2-3; D is possibly TRBD2 (5 bases). The CDR3 sequence is 14 residues long. V was pared by 5 bases and J by 0 bases, with 9 bases between. CDR1 is MNHEY, CDR2 SMNVEV, per germline (reference sequence). CDR3: CASSKRESTDTQYF. Here the CDR3 DNA reads TGTGCCAGCAGTAAACGGGAAAGCACAGATACGCAGTATTTT.